This TCR beta chain stems from a study of identical twins. Whole-study findings and limits: Zero-insertion analyses might be partly confounded by invariant T cells like MAIT and iNKT. Twin-shared out-of-frame alpha sequences showed excess low generation probability. Cord blood's abundant beta clonotypes had fewer insertions, unlike memory repertoires.

All of the donors were Caucasians in good health. In this sample, this clonotype turned up a few times. Its antigen is currently unknown. TCRdb redid the calling of the 5' RACE reads with MiXCR, one entry per CDR3 protein. The sample has under 400,000 distinct CDR3 sequences; around 9% are singletons. The sample consisted of naive T cells sorted from blood. The clonotype was recovered from a woman in her forties or fifties in good health.

DNA of the CDR3: TGTGCCAGCAGTCTGGGCCAGAGGGGAGAGCAGTTCTTC. Protein product: CASSLGQRGEQFF. This rearrangement joins TRBV5-5 to TRBJ2-1, with D perhaps TRBD1 or TRBD2 (5 bases each). CDR1 and CDR2 from the germline V gene are SGHKS and YYEKEE (reference sequence). The CDR3 consists of 13 residues. V was cut by 5 bases and J by 10 bases, with 16 bases left in between.